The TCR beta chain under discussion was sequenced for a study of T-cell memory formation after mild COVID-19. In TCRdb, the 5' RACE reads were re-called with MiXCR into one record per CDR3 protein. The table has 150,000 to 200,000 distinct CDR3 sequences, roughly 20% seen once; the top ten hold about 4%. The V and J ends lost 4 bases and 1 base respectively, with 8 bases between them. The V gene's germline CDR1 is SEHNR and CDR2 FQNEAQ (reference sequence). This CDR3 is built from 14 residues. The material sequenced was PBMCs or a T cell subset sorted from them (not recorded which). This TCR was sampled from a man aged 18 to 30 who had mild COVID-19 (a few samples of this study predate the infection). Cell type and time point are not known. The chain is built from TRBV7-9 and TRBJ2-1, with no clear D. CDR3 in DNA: TGTGCCAGCAGCTGGCAAACATCCTACAATGAGCAGTTCTTC. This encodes CASSWQTSYNEQFF.